This TCR beta chain was sequenced for a study of T cell repertoires in cytomegalovirus infection. Study in general: It can be stated that public TCR beta signatures indicated CMV infection as well as a matching HLA type.

Remarks on this clonotype: The antigen is not known.

Each CDR3 protein is one row after TCRdb ran MiXCR on the reads. The table has some 680,000 distinct CDR3 sequences, 35% seen once. The CDR3 covers 13 residues. The germline V gene encodes CDR1 LNHNV and CDR2 YYDKDF (reference sequence). Between the trimmed V and J ends, which lost 3 bases and 4 bases, there was a span of 7 bases. Regarding the study as a whole: Cumulative frequency of public TCR beta families picked out carriers of CMV plus the relevant HLA. The response measured ex vivo was dominated by TCR beta clonotypes (HLA-C-restricted and CMV-specific).

The rearrangement joins TRBV15 to TRBJ1-3; D ambiguous. Material: PBMCs. The clonotype was recovered from a human donor in good health (CMV status not recorded). Some clones in this sample may be carry-over from other donors' samples. DNA of the CDR3: TGTGCCACCAGCAGTAGGGCGGGAAACACCATATATTTT. Translating gives CATSSRAGNTIYF.